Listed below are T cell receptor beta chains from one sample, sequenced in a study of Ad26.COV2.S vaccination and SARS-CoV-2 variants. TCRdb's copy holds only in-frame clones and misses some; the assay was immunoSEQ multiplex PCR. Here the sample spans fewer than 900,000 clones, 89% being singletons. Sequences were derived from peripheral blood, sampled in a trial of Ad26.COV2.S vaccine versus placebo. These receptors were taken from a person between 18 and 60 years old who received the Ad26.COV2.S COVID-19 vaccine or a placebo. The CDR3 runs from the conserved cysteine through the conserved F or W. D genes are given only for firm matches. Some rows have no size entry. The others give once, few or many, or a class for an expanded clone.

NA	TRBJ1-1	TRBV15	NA	CATSRGGRGRNTEAFF	TGTGCCACCAGCAGAGGTGGCAGGGGCCGGAACACTGAAGCTTTCTTT
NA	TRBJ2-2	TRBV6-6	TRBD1	CASSTGGLELFF	TGTGCCAGCAGTACAGGGGGTTTGGAGCTGTTTTTT
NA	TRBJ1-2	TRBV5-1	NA	CASSLGSPTGLDGYTF	TGCGCCAGCAGCTTGGGGTCCCCTACAGGGCTTGATGGCTACACCTTC
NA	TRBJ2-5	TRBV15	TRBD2	CATSRRTSGGQETQYF	TGTGCCACCAGCAGACGGACTAGCGGGGGGCAAGAGACCCAGTACTTC
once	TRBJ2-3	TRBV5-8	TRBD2	CASSSGLAVTDTQYF	TGTGCCAGCAGCTCTGGACTAGCAGTCACAGATACGCAGTATTTT
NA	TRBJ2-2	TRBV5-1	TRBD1	CASSLRSGQGANTGELFF	TGCGCCAGCAGCTTGAGGTCGGGACAGGGGGCGAACACCGGGGAGCTGTTTTTT
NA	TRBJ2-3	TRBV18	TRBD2	CASSPPGSGRVDKNTQYF	TGTGCCAGCTCACCACCGGGCAGCGGGAGGGTGGACAAGAATACGCAGTATTTT
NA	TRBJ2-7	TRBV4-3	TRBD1	CASSQSFPDRGPRTYEQYF	TGCGCCAGCAGCCAATCATTCCCGGACAGGGGGCCCCGGACCTACGAGCAGTACTTC
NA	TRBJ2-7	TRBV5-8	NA	CASRKGRKTYEQYF	TGTGCCAGCAGAAAGGGACGGAAGACCTACGAGCAGTACTTC
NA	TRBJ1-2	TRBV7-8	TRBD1	CASSPSWQGVLNYGYTF	TGTGCCAGCAGCCCGTCATGGCAGGGGGTATTAAACTATGGCTACACCTTC
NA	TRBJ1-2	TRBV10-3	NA	CAITLDKANYGYTF	TGTGCCATCACCTTAGACAAAGCCAACTATGGCTACACCTTC
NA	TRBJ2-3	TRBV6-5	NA	CASHGRALLGDTQYF	TGTGCCAGCCACGGCCGGGCGTTACTAGGAGATACGCAGTATTTT
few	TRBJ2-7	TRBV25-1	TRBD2	CASSGDYNEQYF	TGTGCCAGCAGCGGGGACTATAACGAGCAGTACTTC
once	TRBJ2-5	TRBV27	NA	CASSLGTEETQYF	TGTGCCAGCAGTCTGGGGACCGAAGAGACCCAGTACTTC
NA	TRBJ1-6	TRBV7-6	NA	CASSSPRGPSSYNSPLHF	TGTGCCAGCAGCTCACCCCGGGGCCCGAGCTCCTATAATTCACCCCTCCACTTT
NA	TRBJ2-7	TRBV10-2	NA	CASSGQGLREQYF	TGCGCCAGCAGTGGACAGGGACTTCGCGAGCAGTACTTC
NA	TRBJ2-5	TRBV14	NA	CASSQGRRAQETQYF	TGTGCCAGCAGCCAAGGCCGCCGGGCCCAAGAGACCCAGTACTTC
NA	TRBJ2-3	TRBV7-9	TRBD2	CASSLAAAGGGIF	TGTGCCAGCAGCTTAGCGGCGGCGGGGGGAGGGATTTTT
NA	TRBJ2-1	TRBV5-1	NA	CASSQGTTLVDEQFF	TGCGCCAGCAGCCAAGGGACCACCCTAGTCGATGAGCAGTTCTTC
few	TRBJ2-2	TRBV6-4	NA	CASSLDTSTGELFF	TGTGCCAGCAGTTTGGACACAAGCACCGGGGAGCTGTTTTTT
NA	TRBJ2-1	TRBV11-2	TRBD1	CASIGDRGHNEQFF	TGTGCCAGCATAGGGGACAGGGGTCACAATGAGCAGTTCTTC
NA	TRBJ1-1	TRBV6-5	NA	CASSRRVGGTFF	TGTGCCAGCAGCCGACGGGTGGGGGGAACTTTCTTT
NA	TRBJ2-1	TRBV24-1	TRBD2	CATESLAGYNEQFF	TGTGCCACCGAATCGCTAGCGGGGTACAATGAGCAGTTCTTC
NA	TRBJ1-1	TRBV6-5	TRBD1	CASSYSTGVVGTEAFF	TGTGCCAGCAGTTACTCGACAGGGGTTGTGGGCACTGAAGCTTTCTTT
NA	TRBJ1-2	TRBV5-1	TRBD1	CASSLGPGGRYGYTF	TGCGCCAGCAGCTTGGGACCAGGGGGCAGGTATGGCTACACCTTC
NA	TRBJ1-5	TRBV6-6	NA	CASSYGGPNQPQHF	TGTGCCAGCAGTTATGGGGGCCCCAATCAGCCCCAGCATTTT
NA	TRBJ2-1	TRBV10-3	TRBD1	CAISETGQEHNEQFF	TGTGCCATCAGTGAGACGGGACAGGAGCACAATGAGCAGTTCTTC